A selection of T cell receptor beta chains follows, all from one sample in a study of OX40 agonist ivuxolimab in advanced cancers. Assay: immunoSEQ multiplex PCR; the TCRdb copy retains only in-frame clones and omits some. The table includes approximately 63,000 clones, about nine tenths detected once. The sample here was CD4+ or CD8+ T cells sorted from blood, taken in a trial of the OX40 agonist ivuxolimab. The receptors stem from an adult with an advanced solid tumor such as melanoma, head and neck, liver or kidney cancer. Both conserved end residues are part of each CDR3. The D gene is left open where the match is weak. Size is omitted from some rows. Given values are once, few, many or a class for expanded clones.

J gene	clone size	D gene	V gene	CDR3 DNA	CDR3 protein
TRBJ1-2	NA	NA	TRBV2	TGTGCCAGCAAAGCTAACTATGGCTACACCTTC	CASKANYGYTF
TRBJ1-2	NA	NA	TRBV6-1	TGTGCCAGCAGTGAAGCGTTGGGCTACATCCCTAACTATGGCTACACCTTC	CASSEALGYIPNYGYTF
TRBJ2-7	NA	NA	TRBV7-6	TGTGCCAGCAGCTGGGAATCCTCCTACGAGCAGTACTTC	CASSWESSYEQYF
TRBJ2-1	NA	TRBD2	TRBV19	TGTGCCAGTAGTATTACTAGCGGGATATACAATGAGCAGTTCTTC	CASSITSGIYNEQFF
TRBJ2-2	NA	TRBD1	TRBV7-6	TGTGCCAGCAGCTTAGCACAGGGGGCGCTTGCCGGGGAGCTGTTTTTT	CASSLAQGALAGELFF
TRBJ1-1	NA	NA	TRBV11-3	TGTGCCAGCAGCTACGGCGGGAGTGCGGGCACTGAAGCTTTCTTT	CASSYGGSAGTEAFF
TRBJ1-4	NA	NA	TRBV5-4	TGTGCCAGCAGCATAGGACAGACTTCGAATGAAAAACTGTTTTTT	CASSIGQTSNEKLFF
TRBJ2-7	few	TRBD1	TRBV5-1	TGCGCCAGCAGCCGGGACAGGGCGAGTGAGCAGTACTTC	CASSRDRASEQYF
TRBJ1-1	NA	NA	TRBV10-3	TGTGCCATCAGTGAGTCGAGTCTGGCCCTTGGGGGGAGGGCTGAAGCTTTCTTT	CAISESSLALGGRAEAFF
TRBJ2-3	NA	NA	TRBV2	TGTGCCAGCACCTGGGGTGGGGATACGCAGTATTTT	CASTWGGDTQYF
TRBJ2-5	NA	NA	TRBV18	TGTGCCAGCGCAACTGCCGGTACGGTGTGGGAGACCCAGTACTTC	CASATAGTVWETQYF
TRBJ2-7	NA	NA	TRBV4-2	TGTGCCAGCAGCCAAGCGGGGGCGACCCTTCGCGAGCAGTACTTC	CASSQAGATLREQYF
TRBJ1-4	NA	TRBD1	TRBV5-1	TGCGCCAGCAGCCAAGACAGGGAAAATGAAAAACTGTTTTTT	CASSQDRENEKLFF
TRBJ2-2	NA	TRBD2	TRBV11-3	TGTGCCAGCCGAGGGTCGGGGGGAAGTACCGGGGAGCTGTTTTTT	CASRGSGGSTGELFF
TRBJ2-2	NA	TRBD1	TRBV29-1	TGCAGCGTTGGGGACAGCGCCGGGGAGCTGTTTTTT	CSVGDSAGELFF
TRBJ2-7	NA	NA	TRBV7-9	TGTGCCAGCAGCGCCACACTAGAATCCTACGAGCAGTACTTC	CASSATLESYEQYF
TRBJ2-7	once	TRBD2	TRBV7-2	TGTGCCAGCAGCTTGGCTCTAGCGGAGGGTTCCTACGAGCAGTACTTC	CASSLALAEGSYEQYF
TRBJ2-5	NA	NA	TRBV29-1	TGCAGCGTTGAAACAAGTTCCCAAGAGACCCAGTACTTC	CSVETSSQETQYF
TRBJ1-3	medium-sized	NA	TRBV6-1	TGTGCCAGCAGTGAAATGCAGGGGAAGTCTGGAAACACCATATATTTT	CASSEMQGKSGNTIYF